This T cell receptor (beta chain) was captured by sequencing in a study of T cell responses to AZD1222 COVID-19 vaccine. Findings and caveats of the study: Spike-specific TCR breadth and depth were elevated following two AZD1222 doses.

V lost 3 bases and J 9 bases, leaving 15 bases between the germline ends. Germline loops: CDR1 SGHDN, CDR2 FVKESK. CDR3 length equals 14 residues. With regard to this clone: Antigen specificity is unknown.

The repertoire was sequenced with immunoSEQ multiplex PCR; TCRdb's copy has only in-frame clones and lacks some. The sample records some 83,000 clones, 70% to 90% being singletons. This TCR derives from an adult in good health. This material consisted of peripheral blood, taken on day 0 of AZD1222 vaccination. The chain recombines TRBV14 with TRBJ2-1; D is possibly TRBD2 (6 bases). CDR3 in amino acids: CASSQNRLVGEQFF. CDR3 DNA sequence: TGTGCCAGCAGCCAGAACAGACTAGTCGGTGAGCAGTTCTTC.